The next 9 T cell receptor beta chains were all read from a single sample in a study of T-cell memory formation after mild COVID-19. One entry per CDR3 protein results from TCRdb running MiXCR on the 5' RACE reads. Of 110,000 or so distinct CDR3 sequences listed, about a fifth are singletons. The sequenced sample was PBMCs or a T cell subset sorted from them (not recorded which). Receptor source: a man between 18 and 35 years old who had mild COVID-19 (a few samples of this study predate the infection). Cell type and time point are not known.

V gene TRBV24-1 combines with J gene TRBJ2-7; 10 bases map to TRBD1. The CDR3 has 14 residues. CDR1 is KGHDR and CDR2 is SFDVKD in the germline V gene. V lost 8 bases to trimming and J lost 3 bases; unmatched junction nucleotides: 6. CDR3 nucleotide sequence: TGTGCCACCATATCGAGGACAGGGGGCTACGAGCAGTACGTC. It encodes CATISRTGGYEQYV.

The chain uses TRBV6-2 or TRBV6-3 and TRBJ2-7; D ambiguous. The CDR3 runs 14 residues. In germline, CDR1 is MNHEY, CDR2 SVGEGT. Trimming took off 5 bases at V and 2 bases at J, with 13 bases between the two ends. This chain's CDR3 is CASSPKGFPYEQYF. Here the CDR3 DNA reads TGTGCCAGCAGTCCTAAGGGATTCCCCTACGAGCAGTACTTC.

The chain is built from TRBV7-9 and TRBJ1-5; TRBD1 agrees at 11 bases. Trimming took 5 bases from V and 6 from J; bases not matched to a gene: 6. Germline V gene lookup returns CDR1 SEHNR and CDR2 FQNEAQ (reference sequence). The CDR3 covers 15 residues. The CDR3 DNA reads TGTGCCAGCAGCGATGGACAGGGGGCAGGTCAGCCCCAGCATTTT. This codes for CASSDGQGAGQPQHF. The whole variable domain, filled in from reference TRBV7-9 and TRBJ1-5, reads DTGVSQNPRHKITKRGQNVTFRCDPISEHNRLYWYRQTLGQGPEFLTYFQNEAQLEKSRLLSDRFSAERPKGSFSTLEIQRTEQGDSAMYLCASSDGQGAGQPQHFGDGTRLSIL.

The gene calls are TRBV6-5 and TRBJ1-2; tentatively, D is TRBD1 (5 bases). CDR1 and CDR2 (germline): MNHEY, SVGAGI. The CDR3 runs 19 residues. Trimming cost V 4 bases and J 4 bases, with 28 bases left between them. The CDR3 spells CASSCASRDEAEHSYGYTF. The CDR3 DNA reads TGTGCCAGCAGTTGCGCGTCCCGGGACGAAGCCGAACACTCCTATGGCTACACCTTC.

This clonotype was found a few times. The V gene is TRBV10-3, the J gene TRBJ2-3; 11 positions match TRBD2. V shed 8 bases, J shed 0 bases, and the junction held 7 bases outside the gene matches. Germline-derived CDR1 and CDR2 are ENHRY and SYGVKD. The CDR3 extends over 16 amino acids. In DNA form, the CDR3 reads TGTGCCATCGGCACTAGCGGGGGTTCTAGCACAGATACGCAGTATTTT. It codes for CAIGTSGGSSTDTQYF.

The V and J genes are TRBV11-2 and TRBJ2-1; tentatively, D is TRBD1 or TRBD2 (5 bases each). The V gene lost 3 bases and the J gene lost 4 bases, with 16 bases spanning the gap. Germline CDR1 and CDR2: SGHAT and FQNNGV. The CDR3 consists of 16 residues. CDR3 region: CASSFGTPAIYNEQFF. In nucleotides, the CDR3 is TGTGCCAGCAGCTTCGGGACCCCGGCCATATACAATGAGCAGTTCTTC.

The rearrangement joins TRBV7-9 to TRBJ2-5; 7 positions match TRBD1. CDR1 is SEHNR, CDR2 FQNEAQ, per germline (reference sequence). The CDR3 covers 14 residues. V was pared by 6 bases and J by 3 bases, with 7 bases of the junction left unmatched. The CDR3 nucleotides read TGTGCCAGCAGTCCCCCAGGGGGAGAAGAGACCCAGTACTTC. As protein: CASSPPGGEETQYF.

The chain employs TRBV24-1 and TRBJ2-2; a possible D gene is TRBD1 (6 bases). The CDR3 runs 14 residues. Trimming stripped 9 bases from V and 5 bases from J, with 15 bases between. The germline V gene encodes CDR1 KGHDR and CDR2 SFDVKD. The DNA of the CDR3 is TGTGCCACCCGTCGGACCCAGGGGACCGGGGAGCTGTTTTTT. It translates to CATRRTQGTGELFF.

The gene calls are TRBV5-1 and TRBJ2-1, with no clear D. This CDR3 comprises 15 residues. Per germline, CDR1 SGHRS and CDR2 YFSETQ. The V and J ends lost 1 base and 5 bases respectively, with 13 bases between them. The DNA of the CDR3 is TGCGCCAGCAGCTTGAACCCCGGTGGGCACAATGAGCAGTTCTTC. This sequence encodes CASSLNPGGHNEQFF.